This T cell receptor beta chain stems from a study of blood T cell repertoires in COVID-19 (dated by TCRdb to 2019 to 2021). With regard to the full study: Samples covering the acute and convalescent phases of COVID-19 were provided by collaborators in the United States, Italy and Spain. The dataset comprised deeply sampled blood TCRbeta repertoires from subjects exposed to, actively infected with, or recovered from COVID-19. Where available, HLA class I and class II types were obtained from metadata supplied by the sample provider rather than from assay-based typing. The sample metadata nearly always contained a de-identified subject ID, COVID-19 status, age in years and sex. The material from the prospective study consisted of cDNA or gDNA derived from T cells, B-cell-depleted T cells, or PBMCs. The repertoires were released in a freely available public database intended as a resource for research on the immune response to SARS-CoV-2. Samples were obtained from the ongoing ImmuneRACE study (first 160 participants) and from 1,254 subjects provided by 6 global collaborators. The full study reports these points: Clinical and demographic metadata were provided uncurated, with the amount varying by source and participant.

Turning to this clone: No antigen is known for it. No base quality values were provided; no much bigger clone lies one nucleotide off.

As encoded in the germline V gene, CDR1 is KGHSH while CDR2 is LQKENI. Trimming leaves V shorter by 3 bases and J shorter by 1 base, with the junction holding 1 base beyond the gene matches. From cysteine to phenylalanine, the CDR3 is 16 amino acids long. Just the 48-base CDR3 DNA is kept, in frame starting at base 1. The immunoSEQ Assay, a bias-controlled multiplex PCR, was used to amplify TCRbeta CDR3 regions from genomic DNA. As for the original processing: Nucleated cell counts per sample were estimated from amplification of reference gene primers within the assay. To quantify the absolute abundance of each unique TCRbeta CDR3 rearrangement, sequence reads were collapsed and filtered. Productive Simpson clonality was computed per sample as the square root of Simpson's diversity index over productive rearrangements. Here the immuneACCESS table is served through TCRdb, limited to in-frame sequences with V and J called. Missing clones are a known gap in these copies; in checked studies unresolved V genes cover under half, and the rest lacks a known reason. That table gives V, J and clone size, and the DNA gave D and trimming. The sample records 230,000 or so clones, around 89% of which are singletons. The biggest ten clones account for around 2.6% of the sample.

Participants in the prospective study were aged about 18 to 95 years, lived in some 24 United States geographic areas, and enrolled through a virtual design. In the prospective study, cohorts were assigned on the basis of participant-reported clinical history obtained from a screening survey and a study questionnaire. Recovered participants in ImmuneRACE Cohort 3 were defined by two consecutive negative NP/OP PCR tests, clearance by a healthcare professional, or resolution of symptoms. In the prospective study, whole blood, serum and a nasopharyngeal or oropharyngeal swab were collected from each participant by mobile phlebotomists. Over a 2-month period, participants in the prospective study had the option of providing additional blood draws and questionnaires. Before DNA extraction, blood samples from the prospective study were shipped at room temperature or frozen.

The sample comprised PBMCs or T cells enriched from blood (not recorded which). The sequence was obtained from a woman aged 25 to 45 who had recovered from COVID-19. The rearranged segments are TRBV18 and TRBJ2-2; 11 bases in the middle match TRBD2. Here is the DNA: TGTGCCAGCTCACCCCTAGCGGGGGGGAACACCGGGGAGCTGTTTTTT. This codes for CASSPLAGGNTGELFF.